The rows below give T cell receptor beta chains drawn from one sample of a study of blood T cells in healthy people across ages. TCRdb re-analysed the 5' RACE reads in MiXCR, keeping a single row per CDR3 protein. The sample carries about 1.5 million distinct CDR3 sequences, under 55% recorded once. The sequenced material came from blood. All receptors come from a woman aged 18-29 years in good health. Each CDR3 is given without its conserved first and last residue.

V gene	CDR3 length	CDR3 protein
TRBV7-9	12	ASSLDTNTDTQY
TRBV6-2/TRBV6-3	11	ASSYSNIRGYT
TRBV11-2	13	ASSPTRDIGYGYT
TRBV7-2	11	ASARQTNSPLH
TRBV6-6	10	ASTTGAYGYT
TRBV7-2	15	ASINSGLAGGDGELF
TRBV10-3	16	AISDPGQGANSNQPQH
TRBV20-1	12	SARALAGGYEQY
TRBV4-1	13	ASSQDGGVGGKLF
TRBV21-1	15	ASSSSPVPATYNEQF